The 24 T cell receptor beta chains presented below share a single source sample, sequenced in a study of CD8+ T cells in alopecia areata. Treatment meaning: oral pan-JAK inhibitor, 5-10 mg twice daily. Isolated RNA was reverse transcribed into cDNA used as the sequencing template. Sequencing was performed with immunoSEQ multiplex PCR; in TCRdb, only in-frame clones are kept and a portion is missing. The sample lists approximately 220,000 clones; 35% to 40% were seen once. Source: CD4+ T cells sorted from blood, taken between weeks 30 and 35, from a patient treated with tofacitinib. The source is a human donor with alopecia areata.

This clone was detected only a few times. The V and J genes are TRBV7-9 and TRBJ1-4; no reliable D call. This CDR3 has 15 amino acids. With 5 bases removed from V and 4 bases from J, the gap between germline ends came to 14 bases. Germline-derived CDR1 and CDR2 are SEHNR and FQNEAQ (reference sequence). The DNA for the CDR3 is TGTGCCAGCAGCCCCCCCCGGGCTCTTAATGAAAAACTGTTTTTT. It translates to CASSPPRALNEKLFF.

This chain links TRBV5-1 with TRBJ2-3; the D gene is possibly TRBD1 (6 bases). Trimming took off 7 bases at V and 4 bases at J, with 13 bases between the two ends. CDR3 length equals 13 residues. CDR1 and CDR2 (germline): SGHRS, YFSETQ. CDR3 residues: CASFYRAADTQYF. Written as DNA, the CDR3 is TGCGCCAGCTTTTACAGGGCTGCAGATACGCAGTATTTT.

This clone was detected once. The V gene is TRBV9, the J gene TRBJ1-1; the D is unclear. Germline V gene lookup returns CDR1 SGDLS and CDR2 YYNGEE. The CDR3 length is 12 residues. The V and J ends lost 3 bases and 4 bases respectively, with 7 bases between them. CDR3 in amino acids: CASSDLRTEAFF. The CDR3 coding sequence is TGTGCCAGCAGCGATTTACGCACTGAAGCTTTCTTT.

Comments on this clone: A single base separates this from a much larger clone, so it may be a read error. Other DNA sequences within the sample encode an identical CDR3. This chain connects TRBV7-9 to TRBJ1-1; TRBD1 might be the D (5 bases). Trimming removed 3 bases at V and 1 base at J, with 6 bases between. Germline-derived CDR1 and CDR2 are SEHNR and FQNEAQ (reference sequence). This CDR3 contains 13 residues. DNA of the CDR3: TGTGCCAGCAGCTTGCAGGGGAACACTGAAGCTTTCTTT. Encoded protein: CASSLQGNTEAFF.

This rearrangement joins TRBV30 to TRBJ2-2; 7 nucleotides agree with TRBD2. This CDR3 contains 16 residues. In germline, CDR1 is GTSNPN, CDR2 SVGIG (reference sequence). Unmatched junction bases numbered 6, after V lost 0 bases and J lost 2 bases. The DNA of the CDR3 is TGTGCCTGGAGTGTACTCGGGAGGATAAACACCGGGGAGCTGTTTTTT. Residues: CAWSVLGRINTGELFF.

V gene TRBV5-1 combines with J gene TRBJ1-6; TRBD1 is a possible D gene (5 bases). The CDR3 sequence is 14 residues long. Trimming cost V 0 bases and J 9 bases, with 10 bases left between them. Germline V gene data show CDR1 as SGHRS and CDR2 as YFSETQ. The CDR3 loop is CASSLDRGFSPLHF. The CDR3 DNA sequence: TGCGCCAGCAGCTTGGATCGGGGCTTTTCACCCCTCCACTTT.

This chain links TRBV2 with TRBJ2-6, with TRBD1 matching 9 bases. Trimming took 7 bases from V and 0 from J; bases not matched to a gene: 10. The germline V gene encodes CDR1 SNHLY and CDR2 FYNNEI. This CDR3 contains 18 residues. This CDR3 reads CASNLRQGGYSGANVLTF. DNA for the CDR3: TGTGCCAGCAACTTAAGACAGGGGGGATACTCTGGGGCCAACGTCCTGACTTTC. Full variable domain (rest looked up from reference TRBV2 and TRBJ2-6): EPEVTQTPSHQVTQMGQEVILRCVPISNHLYFYWYRQILGQKVEFLVSFYNNEISEKSEIFDDQFSVERPDGSNFTLKIRSTKLEDSAMYFCASNLRQGGYSGANVLTFGAGSRLTVL.

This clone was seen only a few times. CDR3 sequence (DNA): TGTGCCAGCACCACGGGGGTGAACACTGAAGCTTTCTTT. Translation gives CASTTGVNTEAFF. The chain links TRBV7-9 to TRBJ1-1, with D possibly TRBD1 on 5 matching bases. This CDR3 spans 13 amino acids. The germline V and J ends were trimmed by 7 bases and 0 bases, with 9 bases remaining between them. Germline V lookup: CDR1 SEHNR, CDR2 FQNEAQ (reference sequence).

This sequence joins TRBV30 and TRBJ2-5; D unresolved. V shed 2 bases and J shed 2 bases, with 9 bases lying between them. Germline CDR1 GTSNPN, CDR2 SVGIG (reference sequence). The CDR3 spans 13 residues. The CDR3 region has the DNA TGTGCCTGGAGTCAACTTGTACAAGAGACCCAGTACTTC. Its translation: CAWSQLVQETQYF.

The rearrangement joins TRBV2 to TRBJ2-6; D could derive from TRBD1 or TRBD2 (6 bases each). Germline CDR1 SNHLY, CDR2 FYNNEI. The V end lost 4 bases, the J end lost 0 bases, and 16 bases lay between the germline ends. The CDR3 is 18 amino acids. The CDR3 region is CASSGGAGTSSGANVLTF. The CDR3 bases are TGTGCCAGCAGTGGGGGGGCAGGCACCAGCTCTGGGGCCAACGTCCTGACTTTC.

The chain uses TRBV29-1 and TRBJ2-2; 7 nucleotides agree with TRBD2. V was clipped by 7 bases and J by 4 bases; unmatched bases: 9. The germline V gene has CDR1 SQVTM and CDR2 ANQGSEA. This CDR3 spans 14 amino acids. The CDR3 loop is CSAAEWGGTGELFF. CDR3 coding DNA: TGCAGCGCGGCGGAGTGGGGGGGCACCGGGGAGCTGTTTTTT.

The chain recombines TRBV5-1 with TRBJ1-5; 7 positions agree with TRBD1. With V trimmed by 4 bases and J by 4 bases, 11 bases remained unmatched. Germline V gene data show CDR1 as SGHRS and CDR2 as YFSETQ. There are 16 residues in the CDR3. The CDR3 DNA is TGCGCCAGCAGCCCTCTCCCTGGACAGGTAAATCAGCCCCAGCATTTT. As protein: CASSPLPGQVNQPQHF.

The chain's CDR3 is CASSLYGLSYNEQFF. The DNA for the CDR3 is TGTGCCAGCAGCTTATATGGGCTCTCCTACAATGAGCAGTTCTTC. The V gene is TRBV7-9, the J gene TRBJ2-1; D gene ambiguous. V shed 2 bases and J shed 0 bases, with 8 bases lying between them. This CDR3 has 15 residues. Germline V lookup: CDR1 SEHNR, CDR2 FQNEAQ (reference sequence).

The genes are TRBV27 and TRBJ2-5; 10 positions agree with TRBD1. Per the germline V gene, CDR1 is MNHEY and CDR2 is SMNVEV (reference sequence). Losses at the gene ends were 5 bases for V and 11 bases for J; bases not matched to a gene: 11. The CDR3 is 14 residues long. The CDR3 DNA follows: TGTGCCAGCAGTGCCCGGGACAGGGGTAGAGAGCAGTACTTC. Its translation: CASSARDRGREQYF.

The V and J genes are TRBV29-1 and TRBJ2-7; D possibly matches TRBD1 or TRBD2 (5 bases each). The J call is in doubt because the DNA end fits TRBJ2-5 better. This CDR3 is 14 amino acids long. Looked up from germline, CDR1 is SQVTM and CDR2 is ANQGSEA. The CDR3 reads CSVAAGTREETQYF. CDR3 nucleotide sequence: TGCAGCGTTGCGGCAGGGACGAGAGAAGAGACCCAGTACTTC.

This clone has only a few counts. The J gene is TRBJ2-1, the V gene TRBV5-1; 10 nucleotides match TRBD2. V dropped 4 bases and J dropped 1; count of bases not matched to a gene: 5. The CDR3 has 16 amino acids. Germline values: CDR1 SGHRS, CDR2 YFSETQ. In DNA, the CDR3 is TGCGCCAGCAGCATCCAGACTAGCGGGTCCTACAATGAGCAGTTCTTC. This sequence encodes CASSIQTSGSYNEQFF. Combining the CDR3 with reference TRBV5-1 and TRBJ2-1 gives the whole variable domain KAGVTQTPRYLIKTRGQQVTLSCSPISGHRSVSWYQQTPGQGLQFLFEYFSETQRNKGNFPGRFSGRQFSNSRSEMNVSTLELGDSALYLCASSIQTSGSYNEQFFGPGTRLTVL.

In DNA form, the CDR3 reads TGTGCCAGCAGCTTACCCCGGGACAGGGGGCGCGAAGAGACCCAGTACTTC. Its translation is CASSLPRDRGREETQYF. The rearrangement joins TRBV7-2 to TRBJ2-5, with 12 bases matching TRBD1. This CDR3 contains 17 residues. V lost 2 bases and J lost 3; bases outside the gene matches: 7. From germline, CDR1 is SGHTA and CDR2 FQGNSA.

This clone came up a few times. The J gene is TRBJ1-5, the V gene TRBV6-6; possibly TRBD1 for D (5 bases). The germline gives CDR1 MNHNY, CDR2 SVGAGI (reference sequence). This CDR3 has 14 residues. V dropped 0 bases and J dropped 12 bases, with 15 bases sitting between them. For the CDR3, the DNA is TGTGCCAGCAGTTACTCCAACACGCCACAGGACCAGCATTTT. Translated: CASSYSNTPQDQHF.

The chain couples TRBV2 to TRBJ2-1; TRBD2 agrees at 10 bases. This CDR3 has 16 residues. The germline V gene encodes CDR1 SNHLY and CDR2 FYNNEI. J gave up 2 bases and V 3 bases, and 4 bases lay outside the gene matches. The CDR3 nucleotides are TGTGCCAGCAGTGAGAGGGGGACTAGCGCCTACAATGAGCAGTTCTTC. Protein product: CASSERGTSAYNEQFF.

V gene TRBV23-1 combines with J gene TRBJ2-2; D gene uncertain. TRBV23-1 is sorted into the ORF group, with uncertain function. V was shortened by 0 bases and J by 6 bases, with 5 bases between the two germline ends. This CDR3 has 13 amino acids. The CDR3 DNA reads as TGCGCCAGCAGTCAATCTGAGGCCGGGGAGCTGTTTTTT. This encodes CASSQSEAGELFF.

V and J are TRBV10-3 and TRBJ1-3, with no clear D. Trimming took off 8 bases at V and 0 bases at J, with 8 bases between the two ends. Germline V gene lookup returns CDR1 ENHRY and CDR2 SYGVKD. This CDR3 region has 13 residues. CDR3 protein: CAIQRSSGNTIYF. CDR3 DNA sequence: TGTGCCATCCAAAGGAGCTCTGGAAACACCATATATTTT.

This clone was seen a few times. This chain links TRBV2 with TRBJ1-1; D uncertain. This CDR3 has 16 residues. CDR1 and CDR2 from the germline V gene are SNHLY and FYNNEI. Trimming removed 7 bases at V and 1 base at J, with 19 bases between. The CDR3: CASMRIGGRSNTEAFF. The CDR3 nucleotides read TGTGCCAGCATGCGGATTGGCGGAAGATCGAACACTGAAGCTTTCTTT.

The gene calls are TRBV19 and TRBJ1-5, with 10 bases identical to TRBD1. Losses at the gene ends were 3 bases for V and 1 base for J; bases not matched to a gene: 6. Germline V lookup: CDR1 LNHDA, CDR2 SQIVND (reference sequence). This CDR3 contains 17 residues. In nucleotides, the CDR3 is TGTGCCAGTAGTATTCGACAGGGGGCTAGGAGCAATCAGCCCCAGCATTTT. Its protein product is CASSIRQGARSNQPQHF.

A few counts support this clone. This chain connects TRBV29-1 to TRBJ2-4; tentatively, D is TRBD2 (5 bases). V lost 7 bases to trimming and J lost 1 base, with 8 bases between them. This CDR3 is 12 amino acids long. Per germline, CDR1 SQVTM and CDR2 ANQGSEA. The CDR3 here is CSGWEAKNIQYF. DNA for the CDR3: TGCAGCGGTTGGGAGGCCAAAAACATTCAGTACTTC.